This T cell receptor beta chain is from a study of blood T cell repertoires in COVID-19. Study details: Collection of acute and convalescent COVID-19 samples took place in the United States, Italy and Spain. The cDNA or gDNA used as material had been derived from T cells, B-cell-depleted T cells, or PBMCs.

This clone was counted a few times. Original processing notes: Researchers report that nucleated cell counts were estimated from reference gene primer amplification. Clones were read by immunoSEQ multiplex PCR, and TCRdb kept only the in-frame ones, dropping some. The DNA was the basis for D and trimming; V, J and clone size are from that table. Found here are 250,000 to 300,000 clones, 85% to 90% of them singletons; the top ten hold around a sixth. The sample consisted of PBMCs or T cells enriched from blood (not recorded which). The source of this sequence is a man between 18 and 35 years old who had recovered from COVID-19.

For the CDR3, the DNA is TGTGCCAGCAGCCGTTTCCCAGGCGATCAGCCCCAGCATTTT. Amino acids: CASSRFPGDQPQHF. The chain is built from TRBV5-5 and TRBJ1-5; the D is unclear. CDR3 length: 14 amino acids. Per germline, CDR1 SGHKS and CDR2 YYEKEE (reference sequence). Trimming pared 4 bases from V and 5 bases from J, leaving 13 bases between. The variable domain in full, with the rest retrieved from reference TRBV5-5 and TRBJ1-5, is DAGVTQSPTHLIKTRGQQVTLRCSPISGHKSVSWYQQVLGQGPQFIFQYYEKEERGRGNFPDRFSARQFPNYSSELNVNALLLGDSALYLCASSRFPGDQPQHFGDGTRLSIL.